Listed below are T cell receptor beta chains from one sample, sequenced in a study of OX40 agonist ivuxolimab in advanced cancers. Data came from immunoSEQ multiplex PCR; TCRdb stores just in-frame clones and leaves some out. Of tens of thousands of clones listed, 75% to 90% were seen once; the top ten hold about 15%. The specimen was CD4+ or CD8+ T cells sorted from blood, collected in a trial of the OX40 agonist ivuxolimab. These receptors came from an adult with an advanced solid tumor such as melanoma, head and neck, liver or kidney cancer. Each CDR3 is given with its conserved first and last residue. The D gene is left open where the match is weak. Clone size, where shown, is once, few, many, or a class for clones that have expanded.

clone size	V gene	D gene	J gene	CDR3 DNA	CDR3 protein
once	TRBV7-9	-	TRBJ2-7	TGTGCCAGCAGCTTTCAAATACAGGGCTACTACGAGCAGTACTTC	CASSFQIQGYYEQYF
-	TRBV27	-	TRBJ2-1	TGTGCCAGCAGTTCTCTACCACTGGATGAGCAGTTCTTC	CASSSLPLDEQFF
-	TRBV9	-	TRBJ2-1	TGTGCCAGCAGCGTAGACTCAGCACGGGACAATGAGCAGTTCTTC	CASSVDSARDNEQFF
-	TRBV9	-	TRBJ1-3	TGTGCCAGCAGCGGGGACGCAAACACCATATATTTT	CASSGDANTIYF
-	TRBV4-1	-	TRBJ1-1	TGCGCCAGCAGCCAAGGACCGGGTCTTAACACTGAAGCTTTCTTT	CASSQGPGLNTEAFF
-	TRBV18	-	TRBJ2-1	TGTGCCAGCTCACCAACGGAAAGCTCCTACAATGAGCAGTTCTTC	CASSPTESSYNEQFF
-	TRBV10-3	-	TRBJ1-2	TGTGCCATCAGTACGACAGCCGCGGAGTCTAACTATGGCTACACCTTC	CAISTTAAESNYGYTF
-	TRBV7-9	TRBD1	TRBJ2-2	TGTGCCAGCAGCTCAGCCGGGACAGCCGCCGGGGAGCTGTTTTTT	CASSSAGTAAGELFF
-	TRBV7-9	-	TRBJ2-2	TGTGCCAGCAGCTTAGCGGGAGGTTACACCGGGGAGCTGTTTTTT	CASSLAGGYTGELFF
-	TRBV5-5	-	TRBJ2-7	TGTGCCAGCAGTTTAGACAGCTCCCGTACCTACGAGCAGTACTTC	CASSLDSSRTYEQYF
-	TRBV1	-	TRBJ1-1	TGCACCAGCAGCCAAGGGGCGTTGGTGCGAAACACTGAAGCTTTCTTT	CTSSQGALVRNTEAFF
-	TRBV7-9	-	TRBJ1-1	TGTGCCAGCAGCTTTAGTCTGAACACTGAAGCTTTCTTT	CASSFSLNTEAFF
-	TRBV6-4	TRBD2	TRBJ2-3	TGTGCCAGCAGTGACACCCATAGCGGGGGCCCCGGGGATACGCAGTATTTT	CASSDTHSGGPGDTQYF
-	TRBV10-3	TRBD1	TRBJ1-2	TGTGCCATCGCCCTGGGAGGGGGCAATGGCTACACCTTC	CAIALGGGNGYTF
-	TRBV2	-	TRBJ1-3	TGTGCCAGCAGTGGAGGGGCGCTTGGAAACACCATATATTTT	CASSGGALGNTIYF
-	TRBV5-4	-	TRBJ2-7	TGTGCCAGCAGCTTGGGGGCAGGGACGGGATACGAGCAGTACTTC	CASSLGAGTGYEQYF
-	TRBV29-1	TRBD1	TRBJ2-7	TGCAGCGCCGCGGCGGGACAGGGGGCGGAGCAGTACTTC	CSAAAGQGAEQYF
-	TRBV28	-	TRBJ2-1	TGTGCCAGCAGTTCCGACAGCCGTAGGTCTTACAATGAGCAGTTCTTC	CASSSDSRRSYNEQFF
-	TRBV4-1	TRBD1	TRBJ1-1	TGCGCCAGCAGCCACGGGACAGGAGGGGCTGAAGCTTTCTTT	CASSHGTGGAEAFF
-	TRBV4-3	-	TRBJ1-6	TGCGCCAGCAGCCAAGGGACCTCAGCCTCCTATAATTCACCCCTCCACTTT	CASSQGTSASYNSPLHF
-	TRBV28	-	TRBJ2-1	TGTGCCAGCAGACCATCAGTCGGGTGGGACAATGAGCAGTTCTTC	CASRPSVGWDNEQFF
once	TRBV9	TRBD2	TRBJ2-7	TGTGCCAGCAGCGTAGATAGCGGGAGTTGGTACGAGCAGTACTTC	CASSVDSGSWYEQYF
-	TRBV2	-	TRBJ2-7	TGTGCCAGCAGGGAAGGATCGGGGGAGCAGTACTTC	CASREGSGEQYF
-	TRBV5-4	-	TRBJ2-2	TGTGCCAGCAGCGCCGGGACACCTAACACCGGGGAGCTGTTTTTT	CASSAGTPNTGELFF
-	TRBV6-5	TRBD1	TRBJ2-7	TGTGCCAGCAGCGACAGGGGTTCCGAGCAGTACTTC	CASSDRGSEQYF
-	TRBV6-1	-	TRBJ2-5	TGTGCCAGCAGTGAATTTGAAGAGACCCAGTACTTC	CASSEFEETQYF
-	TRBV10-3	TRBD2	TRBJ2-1	TGTGCCATCAGGAACCCAGCGGGGGCCTCCTACAATGAGCAGTTCTTC	CAIRNPAGASYNEQFF
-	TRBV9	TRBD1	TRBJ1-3	TGTGCCAGCAGCATTGAGGGGGGACAGGGTGCCTTTGGAAACACCATATATTTT	CASSIEGGQGAFGNTIYF
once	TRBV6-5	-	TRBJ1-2	TGTGCCAGCAGCCCAGGGTTCCGGAAAGCTGGCTACACCTTC	CASSPGFRKAGYTF
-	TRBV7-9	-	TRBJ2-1	TGTGCCAGCAGCTTAGACTCCAGCTCCTACAATGAGCAGTTCTTC	CASSLDSSSYNEQFF
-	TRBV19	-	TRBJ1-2	TGTGCCAGTAGCATAAACTATGGCTACACCTTC	CASSINYGYTF
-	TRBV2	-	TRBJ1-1	TGTGCCAGCAGTGACAGAGCCCTAGGAATGAACACTGAAGCTTTCTTT	CASSDRALGMNTEAFF
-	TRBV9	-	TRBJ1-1	TGTGCCAGCAGCGTAGGGGGTAGGACTGAAGCTTTCTTT	CASSVGGRTEAFF
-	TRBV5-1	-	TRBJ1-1	TGCGCCAGCAGCTTGGTGCCGGGTAGGAACACTGAAGCTTTCTTT	CASSLVPGRNTEAFF
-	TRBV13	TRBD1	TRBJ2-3	TGTGCCAGCAGCCCTACGGGGACAGGGCTATGGTCTAGCACAGATACGCAGTATTTT	CASSPTGTGLWSSTDTQYF